One and the same sample provided the 13 T cell receptor beta chains below, sequenced in a study of patients and donors after allogeneic stem cell transplantation (dated by TCRdb to 2020 to 2021). The library relied on RT-PCR. Sequenced using a NextSeq 550. The raw public data were reprocessed by TCRdb itself: fastp quality trimming at Q25, MiXCR clonotype calling, in-frame beta chains only. Rows merge per CDR3 protein into single entries with the most common DNA and genes. Recorded for this sample are 80,000 to 90,000 distinct CDR3 sequences; around 48% of them occurred a single time. 60% to 75% of the sample rests with the top ten. The sample taken for sequencing was blood, either unsorted or a sorted T cell fraction (not recorded which). The origin of the receptors is a human donor who was either an allogeneic HSCT recipient or a stem cell or donor lymphocyte infusion donor (not recorded which). It is not recorded whose cells these are; they may come from a transplant donor.

CDR3 protein: CASSPTSGSSYTQYF. The CDR3 region has the DNA TGTGCCAGCAGCCCTACTAGCGGGAGTTCATATACGCAGTATTTT. The chain has TRBV7-3 and TRBJ2-3, with 11 nucleotides matching TRBD2. The V gene end was trimmed by 5 bases and the J gene end by 7 bases; junction bases not matched to a gene: 8. The CDR3 is made up of 15 amino acids. The V gene's germline CDR1 is SGHTA and CDR2 FQGTGA.

The chain recombines TRBV28 with TRBJ1-1; D ambiguous. The CDR3 spans 11 residues. Germline V gives CDR1 MDHEN, CDR2 SYDVKM. V lost 5 bases and J 3 bases, leaving 4 bases between the germline ends. The CDR3 loop reads CASSQYTEAFF. The CDR3 coding sequence is TGTGCCAGCAGTCAGTACACTGAAGCTTTCTTT.

J is TRBJ1-2 and V is TRBV6-5; the D is unclear. The CDR3 runs 11 residues. Trimming took 2 bases from V and 7 from J, leaving 5 bases between them. Germline V gene sequence: CDR1 MNHEY, CDR2 SVGAGI. The CDR3 protein is CASSYRGGYTF. CDR3 nucleotide sequence: TGTGCCAGCAGTTACCGGGGTGGCTACACCTTC.

J is TRBJ1-5 and V is TRBV7-9; 8 bases are shared with TRBD1. The V gene end was trimmed by 5 bases and the J gene end by 2 bases; junction bases not matched to a gene: 2. This CDR3 contains 14 residues. Looked up from germline, CDR1 is SEHNR and CDR2 is FQNEAQ (reference sequence). The CDR3 nucleotides read TGTGCCAGCAGCCAGGACAGGGGCAATCAGCCCCAGCATTTT. Its translation: CASSQDRGNQPQHF.

This clonotype has just one count. The chain couples TRBV20-1 to TRBJ2-1; 11 bases agree with TRBD2. The CDR3 sequence is 13 residues long. The V segment lost 6 bases and the J segment 8 bases; nucleotides outside the gene matches: 6. The V gene's germline CDR1 is DFQATT and CDR2 SNEGSKA (reference sequence). The CDR3 bases are TGCAGTGCGCCGGGACTAGCGGCACATGAGCAGTTCTTC. This codes for CSAPGLAAHEQFF.

This clonotype was recorded once. The chain combines TRBV29-1 with TRBJ1-2; 11 bases line up with TRBD1. Unmatched junction bases numbered 6, after V lost 7 bases and J lost 5 bases. The CDR3 is 13 amino acids. CDR1 is SQVTM and CDR2 is ANQGSEA in the germline V gene. The DNA of the CDR3 is TGCAGCGCCCGGGGACAGGGGGGTTATGGCTACACCTTC. It specifies CSARGQGGYGYTF. The whole variable domain, filled in from reference TRBV29-1 and TRBJ1-2, reads SAVISQKPSRDICQRGTSLTIQCQVDSQVTMMFWYRQQPGQSLTLIATANQGSEATYESGFVIDKFPISRPNLTFSTLTVSNMSPEDSSIYLCSARGQGGYGYTFGSGTRLTVV.

V gene TRBV27 combines with J gene TRBJ1-1; 8 bases are shared with TRBD1. The CDR3 extends over 15 amino acids. V lost 3 bases and J lost 3; bases outside the gene matches: 6. CDR1 and CDR2 (germline): MNHEY, SMNVEV (reference sequence). CDR3 amino acids: CASSFALTGDTEAFF. CDR3 bases: TGTGCCAGCAGTTTCGCCCTGACAGGGGACACTGAAGCTTTCTTT.

The chain uses TRBV11-2 and TRBJ1-5; D unresolved. The CDR3 has 14 amino acids. Germline loops: CDR1 SGHAT, CDR2 FQNNGV. The V gene lost 1 base and the J gene lost 3 bases, with 7 bases spanning the gap. The CDR3 sequence is CASSLGQFNQPQHF. DNA of the CDR3: TGTGCCAGCAGCTTAGGGCAATTCAATCAGCCCCAGCATTTT.

V and J are TRBV6-5 and TRBJ2-1, with D unresolved. Germline V lookup: CDR1 MNHEY, CDR2 SVGAGI. The CDR3 totals 16 residues. The germline V and J ends were trimmed by 0 bases and 1 base, with 10 bases remaining between them. The CDR3 region is CASSYSTSGSYNEQFF. The CDR3 coding sequence is TGTGCCAGCAGTTACTCGACGTCGGGTTCCTACAATGAGCAGTTCTTC.

The CDR3 here is CASIGNTEAFF. CDR3 nucleotides: TGTGCCAGCATTGGGAACACTGAAGCTTTCTTT. The chain links TRBV28 to TRBJ1-1, with D hard to call. V gave up 7 bases and J gave up 1 base, with 4 bases separating them. This CDR3 spans 11 amino acids. Germline V gives CDR1 MDHEN, CDR2 SYDVKM.

The chain combines TRBV28 with TRBJ1-2; the D is unclear. Germline CDR1 is MDHEN and CDR2 is SYDVKM. Trimming pared 7 bases from V and 7 bases from J, leaving 16 bases between. This CDR3 is built from 13 residues. CDR3 in amino acids: CASTQRLAGGYTF. The CDR3 nucleotides read TGTGCCAGCACTCAAAGGCTAGCTGGTGGCTACACCTTC.

The genes are TRBV12-3 or TRBV12-4 and TRBJ1-2, with 8 nucleotides matching TRBD1. V shed 4 bases, J shed 5 bases, and the junction held 6 bases outside the gene matches. The length of the CDR3 is 14 residues. As DNA, the CDR3 is TGTGCCAGCAGTTCCGGACAGGGAATTTATGGCTACACCTTC. Its protein product is CASSSGQGIYGYTF.

CDR3 coding DNA: TGCAGCGTTGGGACACTAGCTATTACGGAAGGCTACACCTTC. Its translation is CSVGTLAITEGYTF. This chain connects TRBV29-1 to TRBJ1-2; maybe TRBD1 (5 bases). Trimming took off 4 bases at V and 8 bases at J, with 20 bases between the two ends. CDR3 length: 14 amino acids. In germline, CDR1 is SQVTM, CDR2 ANQGSEA.